One sample yielded the 19 T cell receptor beta chains listed below, sequenced in a study of blood T cell repertoires in COVID-19. Assay: immunoSEQ multiplex PCR; the TCRdb copy retains only in-frame clones and omits some. The repertoire consists of about 130,000 clones, with about 90% occurring once and the leading ten covering 3% to 4%. Sample: peripheral blood. Receptors were obtained from a woman aged 55 to 70 with acute or convalescent COVID-19.

The chain combines TRBV19 with TRBJ2-3, with 10 bases that match TRBD2. The CDR3 runs 15 residues. Per the germline V gene, CDR1 is LNHDA and CDR2 is SQIVND (reference sequence). The V and J ends lost 6 bases and 3 bases, in that order; junction bases with no gene match: 6. CDR3 sequence (DNA): TGTGCCAGTAGGCCGCTAGCGGGAGCAACAGATACGCAGTATTTT. Its translation is CASRPLAGATDTQYF.

The V and J genes are TRBV18 and TRBJ1-2; unclear D gene. This CDR3 comprises 14 residues. Trimming cost V 3 bases and J 3 bases, with 11 bases left between them. Germline V gene data show CDR1 as KGHSH and CDR2 as LQKENI. The CDR3 nucleotides are TGTGCCAGCTCACCTGGTCCCCCGGACTATGGCTACACCTTC. As protein: CASSPGPPDYGYTF.

The chain employs TRBV19 and TRBJ1-5; D call uncertain. V was shortened by 4 bases and J by 6 bases, with 13 bases between the two germline ends. The V gene's germline CDR1 is LNHDA and CDR2 SQIVND (reference sequence). This CDR3 comprises 14 residues. CDR3 nucleotides: TGTGCCAGTAGTAGCCCCGCCCGGGGTCAGCCCCAGCATTTT. This sequence encodes CASSSPARGQPQHF.

The chain recombines TRBV28 with TRBJ1-4, with D perhaps TRBD1 (5 bases). The CDR3 sequence is 15 residues long. Per the germline V gene, CDR1 is MDHEN and CDR2 is SYDVKM. V dropped 4 bases and J dropped 5 bases, with 14 bases sitting between them. The CDR3 DNA is TGTGCCAGCAGTTCTGGGGACTTCAAGAATGAAAAACTGTTTTTT. This sequence encodes CASSSGDFKNEKLFF.

The V and J genes are TRBV2 and TRBJ1-2, with no clear D. This CDR3 spans 15 amino acids. Germline CDR1 and CDR2: SNHLY and FYNNEI. The V end lost 1 base, the J end lost 1 base, and 10 bases lay between the germline ends. The CDR3 region is CASSEGPGNNYGYTF. CDR3 DNA sequence: TGTGCCAGCAGTGAAGGACCGGGGAATAACTATGGCTACACCTTC.

The rearrangement uses TRBV29-1 and TRBJ1-4; TRBD1 matches 7 bases. The germline V gene encodes CDR1 SQVTM and CDR2 ANQGSEA. With V trimmed by 7 bases and J by 7 bases, 6 bases remained unmatched. This CDR3 is built from 12 residues. CDR3 in amino acids: CSASGGSEKLFF. In nucleotides, the CDR3 is TGCAGCGCCTCAGGGGGGAGTGAAAAACTGTTTTTT. The full variable domain, with the rest looked up from reference TRBV29-1 and TRBJ1-4, is SAVISQKPSRDICQRGTSLTIQCQVDSQVTMMFWYRQQPGQSLTLIATANQGSEATYESGFVIDKFPISRPNLTFSTLTVSNMSPEDSSIYLCSASGGSEKLFFGSGTQLSVL.

In nucleotides, the CDR3 is TGTGCCACCAGACCTAGCGTGTCCTTAACAGATACGCAGTATTTT. Protein sequence: CATRPSVSLTDTQYF. The rearrangement links TRBV6-6 to TRBJ2-3, with D possibly TRBD2 on 6 matching bases. V lost 10 bases and J 3 bases, leaving 20 bases between the germline ends. CDR3 length: 15 amino acids. Germline V gene data show CDR1 as MNHNY and CDR2 as SVGAGI (reference sequence).

This clone was detected once. The chain carries TRBV5-4 and TRBJ2-3; unclear D gene. Trimming removed 4 bases at V and 1 base at J, with 10 bases between. CDR1 SGHNT and CDR2 YYREEE come from the germline V gene (reference sequence). The CDR3 is made up of 14 amino acids. Written as DNA, the CDR3 is TGTGCCAGCAGCAATGACTCTCGCACAGATACGCAGTATTTT. Protein: CASSNDSRTDTQYF.

The CDR3 loop reads CASSEEGVAGNTIYF. The CDR3 nucleotides read TGTGCCAGCAGTGAAGAAGGGGTGGCTGGAAACACCATATATTTT. The chain joins TRBV2 to TRBJ1-3, with D possibly being TRBD1 (5 bases). V lost 1 base, J lost 2 bases, and 9 bases lay in between. The CDR3 sequence is 15 residues long. Germline assignment: CDR1 SNHLY and CDR2 FYNNEI.

The chain is built from TRBV15 and TRBJ1-1; D is undetermined. From germline, CDR1 is LNHNV and CDR2 YYDKDF (reference sequence). The V and J ends lost 4 bases and 3 bases respectively, with 12 bases between them. The CDR3 is 14 amino acids. CDR3 DNA sequence: TGTGCCACCAGCAAAATGCTGGCAGACACTGAAGCTTTCTTT. Its translation: CATSKMLADTEAFF.

The chain carries TRBV9 and TRBJ2-1; 11 bases match TRBD2. The CDR3 spans 15 residues. Germline CDR1 SGDLS, CDR2 YYNGEE. V shed 2 bases and J 3 bases; nucleotides not matched to a gene: 1. CDR3 coding DNA: TGTGCCAGCAGCGTCCTAGCGGGAGGCTACAATGAGCAGTTCTTC. It translates to CASSVLAGGYNEQFF.

The chain employs TRBV5-5 and TRBJ1-2; weak D call: TRBD1 (5 bases). V shed 5 bases and J shed 5 bases, with 13 bases lying between them. Germline CDR1 reads SGHKS; CDR2 reads YYEKEE (reference sequence). The CDR3 sequence is 13 residues long. CDR3 DNA: TGTGCCAGCAGACTCCTCGGGGGATATGGCTACACCTTC. As protein: CASRLLGGYGYTF.

This chain connects TRBV9 to TRBJ2-3; TRBD1 is a possible D gene (5 bases). Germline CDR1 and CDR2: SGDLS and YYNGEE. This CDR3 comprises 16 residues. Trimming removed 0 bases from V and 0 bases from J, with 11 bases in between. This CDR3 reads CASSVVDSPSTDTQYF. The CDR3 DNA sequence: TGTGCCAGCAGCGTAGTCGACAGCCCTAGCACAGATACGCAGTATTTT. Full variable domain (remainder filled in from reference TRBV9 and TRBJ2-3): DSGVTQTPKHLITATGQRVTLRCSPRSGDLSVYWYQQSLDQGLQFLIQYYNGEERAKGNILERFSAQQFPDLHSELNLSSLELGDSALYFCASSVVDSPSTDTQYFGPGTRLTVL.

V is TRBV7-6 and J is TRBJ2-1; 9 bases agree with TRBD2. Trimming took 3 bases from V and 5 from J; bases not matched to a gene: 5. Germline CDR1 and CDR2: SGHVS and FNYEAQ. The CDR3 runs 15 residues. The CDR3 sequence: CASSFLAGSNNEQFF. The CDR3 DNA is TGTGCCAGCAGCTTCCTAGCGGGATCAAACAATGAGCAGTTCTTC.

This sequence joins TRBV9 and TRBJ2-1; 11 nucleotides match TRBD2. Germline values: CDR1 SGDLS, CDR2 YYNGEE. With V trimmed by 1 base and J by 8 bases, 11 bases remained unmatched. This CDR3 has 17 residues. The CDR3 loop reads CASSVNEASGRRDEQFF. CDR3 in DNA: TGTGCCAGCAGCGTAAATGAGGCTAGCGGGAGGAGAGATGAGCAGTTCTTC.

This sequence joins TRBV6-6 and TRBJ1-2; 10 positions match TRBD1. V trimming: 5 bases; J trimming: 4 bases; junction bases outside the gene matches: 13. The germline CDR1 and CDR2 sequences are MNHNY and SVGAGI (reference sequence). This CDR3 is 17 amino acids long. CDR3 amino acids: CASSPQTRTGGGYGYTF. The CDR3 DNA follows: TGTGCCAGCAGTCCACAAACACGGACAGGGGGTGGCTATGGCTACACCTTC.

This chain connects TRBV7-2 to TRBJ2-6; 12 bases are shared with TRBD2. Trimming took 5 bases from V and 0 from J; bases not matched to a gene: 5. CDR1 and CDR2 from the germline V gene are SGHTA and FQGNSA. This CDR3 spans 18 amino acids. CDR3 sequence (DNA): TGTGCCAGCAGCCCAGGGACTAGCGGGCGCTCTGGGGCCAACGTCCTGACTTTC. This gives the protein CASSPGTSGRSGANVLTF.

CDR3 loop: CASRLAAAPEEKLFF. The CDR3, as DNA: TGTGCCAGTAGGTTGGCGGCTGCTCCGGAGGAAAAACTGTTTTTT. The rearrangement joins TRBV19 to TRBJ1-4; the D is unclear. Per the germline V gene, CDR1 is LNHDA and CDR2 is SQIVND (reference sequence). Between the trimmed V and J ends, which lost 6 bases and 8 bases, there was a span of 19 bases. The CDR3 sequence is 15 residues long.

This clone was found a few times. The chain uses TRBV30 and TRBJ1-4, with D tentatively TRBD1 (5 bases). The CDR3 length is 13 residues. V was cut by 5 bases and J by 5 bases, with 12 bases left in between. CDR1 is GTSNPN and CDR2 is SVGIG in the germline V gene (reference sequence). CDR3 residues: CAWGGTGNEKLFF. For the CDR3, the DNA is TGTGCCTGGGGGGGGACGGGGAATGAAAAACTGTTTTTT.